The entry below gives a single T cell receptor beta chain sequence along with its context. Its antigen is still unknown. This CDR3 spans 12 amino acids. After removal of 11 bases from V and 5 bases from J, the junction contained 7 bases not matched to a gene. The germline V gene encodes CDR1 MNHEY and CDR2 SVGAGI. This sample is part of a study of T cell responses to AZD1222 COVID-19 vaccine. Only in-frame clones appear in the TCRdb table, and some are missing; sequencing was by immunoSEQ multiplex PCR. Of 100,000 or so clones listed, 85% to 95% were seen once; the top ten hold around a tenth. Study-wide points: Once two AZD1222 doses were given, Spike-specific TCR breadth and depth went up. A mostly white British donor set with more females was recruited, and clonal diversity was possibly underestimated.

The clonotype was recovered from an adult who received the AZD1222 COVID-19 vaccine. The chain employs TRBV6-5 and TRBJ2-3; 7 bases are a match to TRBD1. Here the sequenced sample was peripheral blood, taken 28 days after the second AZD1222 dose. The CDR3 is CAVWSGGDTQYF. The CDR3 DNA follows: TGTGCCGTTTGGTCAGGGGGAGATACGCAGTATTTT.